The TCR beta chain described here comes from a study of metastatic and nonmetastatic thyroid tumors. No patient had received any treatment before thyroid surgery. Via MiXCR, TCRdb re-called the PCR reads. The table shows around 53,000 clones, with 20% to 25% occurring only once. This clone was observed at least ten times. The CDR3 totals 14 residues. Looked up from germline, CDR1 is KGHSH and CDR2 is LQKENI. The junction had 4 bases not matched to a gene; V was cut back by 3 bases and J by 5 bases. Sample: blood. This clonotype was obtained from a female donor with papillary thyroid cancer or a benign thyroid nodule (not recorded which). Some clones in this sample may be carry-over from other donors' samples. The rearrangement links TRBV18 to TRBJ2-7; TRBD1 matches at 10 bases. CDR3 nucleotides: TGTGCCAGCTCACCGGGGACAGGGGAAGACGAGCAGTACTTC. This sequence encodes CASSPGTGEDEQYF.